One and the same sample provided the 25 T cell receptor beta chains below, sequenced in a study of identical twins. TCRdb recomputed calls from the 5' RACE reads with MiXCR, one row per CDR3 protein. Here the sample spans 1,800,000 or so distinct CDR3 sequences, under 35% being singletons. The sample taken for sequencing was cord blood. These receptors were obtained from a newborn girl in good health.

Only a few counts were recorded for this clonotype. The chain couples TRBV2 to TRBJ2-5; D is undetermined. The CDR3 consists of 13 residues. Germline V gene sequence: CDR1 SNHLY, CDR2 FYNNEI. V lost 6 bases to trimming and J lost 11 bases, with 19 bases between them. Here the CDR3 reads CASRDRSYNEQYF. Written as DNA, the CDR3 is TGTGCCAGCAGGGACCGCTCCTACAATGAGCAGTACTTC. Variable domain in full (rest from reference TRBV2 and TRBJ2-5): EPEVTQTPSHQVTQMGQEVILRCVPISNHLYFYWYRQILGQKVEFLVSFYNNEISEKSEIFDDQFSVERPDGSNFTLKIRSTKLEDSAMYFCASRDRSYNEQYFGPGTRLLVL.

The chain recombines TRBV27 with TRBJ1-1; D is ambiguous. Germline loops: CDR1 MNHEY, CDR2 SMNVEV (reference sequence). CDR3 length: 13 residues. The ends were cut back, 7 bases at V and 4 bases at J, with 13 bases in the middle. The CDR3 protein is CASTGGKSTEAFF. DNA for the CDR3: TGTGCCAGCACCGGAGGTAAGAGCACTGAAGCTTTCTTT.

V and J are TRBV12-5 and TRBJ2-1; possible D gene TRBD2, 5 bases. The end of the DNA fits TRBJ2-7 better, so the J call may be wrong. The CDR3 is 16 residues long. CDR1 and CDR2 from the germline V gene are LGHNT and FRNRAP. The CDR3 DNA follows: TGTGCTAGTGGCCACCAAAGCGGTCTCTCCTACAATGAGCAGTACTTC. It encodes CASGHQSGLSYNEQYF.

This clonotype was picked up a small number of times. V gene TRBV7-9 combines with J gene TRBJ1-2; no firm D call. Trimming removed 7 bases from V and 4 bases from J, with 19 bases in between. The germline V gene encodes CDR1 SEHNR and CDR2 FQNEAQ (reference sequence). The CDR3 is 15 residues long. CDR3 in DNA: TGTGCCAGCACCCTGGAATACCCGAAGGGCTATGGCTACACCTTC. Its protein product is CASTLEYPKGYGYTF. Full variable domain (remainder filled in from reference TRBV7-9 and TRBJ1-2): DTGVSQNPRHKITKRGQNVTFRCDPISEHNRLYWYRQTLGQGPEFLTYFQNEAQLEKSRLLSDRFSAERPKGSFSTLEIQRTEQGDSAMYLCASTLEYPKGYGYTFGSGTRLTVV.

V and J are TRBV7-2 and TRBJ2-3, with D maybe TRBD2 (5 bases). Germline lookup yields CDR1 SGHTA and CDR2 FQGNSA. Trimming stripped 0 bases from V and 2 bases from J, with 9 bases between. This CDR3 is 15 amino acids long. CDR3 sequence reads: CASSLASEHTDTQYF. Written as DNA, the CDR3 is TGTGCCAGCAGCTTAGCTAGCGAACACACAGATACGCAGTATTTT.

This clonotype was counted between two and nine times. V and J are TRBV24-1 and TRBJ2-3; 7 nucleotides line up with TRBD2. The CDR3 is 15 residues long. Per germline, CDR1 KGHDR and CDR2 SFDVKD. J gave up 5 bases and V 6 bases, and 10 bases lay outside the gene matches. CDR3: CATSFGGSIGDTQYF. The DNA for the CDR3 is TGTGCCACCAGTTTCGGCGGGAGTATCGGAGATACGCAGTATTTT.

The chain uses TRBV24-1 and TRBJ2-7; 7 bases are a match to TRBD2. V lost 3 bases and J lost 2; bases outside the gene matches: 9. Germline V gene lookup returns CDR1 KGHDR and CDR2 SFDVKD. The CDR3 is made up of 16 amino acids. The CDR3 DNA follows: TGTGCCACCAGTGATGGACGTACTAGCGCTACCTACGAGCAGTACTTC. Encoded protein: CATSDGRTSATYEQYF.

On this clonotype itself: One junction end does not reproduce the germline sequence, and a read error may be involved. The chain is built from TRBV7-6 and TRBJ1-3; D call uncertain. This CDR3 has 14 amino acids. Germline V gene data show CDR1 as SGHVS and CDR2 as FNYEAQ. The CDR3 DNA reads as TGTGCCAGCAACTTAGCCGGGACTGGAAACACCATATATTTT. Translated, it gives CASNLAGTGNTIYF. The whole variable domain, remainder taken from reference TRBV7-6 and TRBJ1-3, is GAGVSQSPRYKVTKRGQDVALRCDPISGHVSLYWYRQALGQGPEFLTYFNYEAQQDKSGLPNDRFSAERPEGSISTLTIQRTEQRDSAMYRCASNLAGTGNTIYFGEGSWLTVV.

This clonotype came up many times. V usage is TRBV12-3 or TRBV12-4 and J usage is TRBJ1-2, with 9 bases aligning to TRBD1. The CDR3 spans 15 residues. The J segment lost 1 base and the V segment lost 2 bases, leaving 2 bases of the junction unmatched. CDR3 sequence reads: CASSLYRGHNYGYTF. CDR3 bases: TGTGCCAGCAGTTTATACAGGGGGCATAACTATGGCTACACCTTC.

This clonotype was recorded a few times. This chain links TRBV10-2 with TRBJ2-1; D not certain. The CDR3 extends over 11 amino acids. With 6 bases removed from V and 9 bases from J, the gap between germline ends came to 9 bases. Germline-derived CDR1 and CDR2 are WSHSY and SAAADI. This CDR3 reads CASRDGGEQFF. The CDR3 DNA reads TGCGCCAGCAGAGACGGTGGTGAGCAGTTCTTC.

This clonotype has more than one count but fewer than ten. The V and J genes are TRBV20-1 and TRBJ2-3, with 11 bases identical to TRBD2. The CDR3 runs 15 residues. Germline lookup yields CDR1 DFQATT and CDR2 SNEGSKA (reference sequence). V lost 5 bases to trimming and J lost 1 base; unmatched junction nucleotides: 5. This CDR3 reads CSAPISGGGTDTQYF. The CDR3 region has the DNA TGCAGTGCTCCGATTAGCGGGGGGGGCACAGATACGCAGTATTTT.

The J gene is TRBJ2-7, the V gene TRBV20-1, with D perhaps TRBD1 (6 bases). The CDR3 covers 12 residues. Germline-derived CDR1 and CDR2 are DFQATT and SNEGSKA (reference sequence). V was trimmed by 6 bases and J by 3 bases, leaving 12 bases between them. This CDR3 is CSAYREGYEQYF. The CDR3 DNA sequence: TGCAGTGCGTACAGGGAAGGCTACGAGCAGTACTTC.

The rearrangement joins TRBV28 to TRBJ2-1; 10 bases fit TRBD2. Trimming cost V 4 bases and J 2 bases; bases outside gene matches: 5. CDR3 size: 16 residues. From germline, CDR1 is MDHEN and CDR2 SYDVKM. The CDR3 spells CASSSSSGSPYNEQFF. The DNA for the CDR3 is TGTGCCAGCAGTTCCTCTAGCGGGAGCCCCTACAATGAGCAGTTCTTC.

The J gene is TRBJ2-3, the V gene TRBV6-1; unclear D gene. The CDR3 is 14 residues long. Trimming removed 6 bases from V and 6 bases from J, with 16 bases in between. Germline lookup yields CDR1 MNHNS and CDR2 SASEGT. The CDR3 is CASSQGWEGDTQYF. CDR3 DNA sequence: TGTGCCAGCAGCCAAGGGTGGGAAGGGGATACGCAGTATTTT.

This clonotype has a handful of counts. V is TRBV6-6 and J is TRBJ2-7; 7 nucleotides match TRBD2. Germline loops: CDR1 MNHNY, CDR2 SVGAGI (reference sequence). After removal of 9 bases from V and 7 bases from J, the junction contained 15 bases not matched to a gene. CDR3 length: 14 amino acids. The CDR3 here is CASERGPMSGEQYF. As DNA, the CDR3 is TGTGCCAGTGAGCGGGGACCAATGTCGGGAGAGCAGTACTTC.

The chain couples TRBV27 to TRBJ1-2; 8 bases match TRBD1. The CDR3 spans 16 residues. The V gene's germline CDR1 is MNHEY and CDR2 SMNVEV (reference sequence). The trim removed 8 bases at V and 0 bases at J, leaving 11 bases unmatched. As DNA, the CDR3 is TGTGCCAGCTCACATGCCCAGGGGGCAGCTAACTATGGCTACACCTTC. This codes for CASSHAQGAANYGYTF.

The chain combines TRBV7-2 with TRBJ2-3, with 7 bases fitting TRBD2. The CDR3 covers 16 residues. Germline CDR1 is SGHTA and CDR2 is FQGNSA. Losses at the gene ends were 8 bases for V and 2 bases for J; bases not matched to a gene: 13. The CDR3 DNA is TGTGCCAGCGGTTCAGTTAGAGCGGGGTCCACAGATACGCAGTATTTT. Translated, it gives CASGSVRAGSTDTQYF. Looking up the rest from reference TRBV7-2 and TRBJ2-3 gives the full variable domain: GAGVSQSPSNKVTEKGKDVELRCDPISGHTALYWYRQSLGQGLEFLIYFQGNSAPDKSGLPSDRFSAERTGGSVSTLTIQRTQQEDSAVYLCASGSVRAGSTDTQYFGPGTRLTVL.

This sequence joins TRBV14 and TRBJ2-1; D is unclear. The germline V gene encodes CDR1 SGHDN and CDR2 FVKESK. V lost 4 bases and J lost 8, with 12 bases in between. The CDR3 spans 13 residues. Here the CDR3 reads CASSRAPWDEQFF. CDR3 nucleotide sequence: TGTGCCAGCAGCCGCGCCCCCTGGGATGAGCAGTTCTTC. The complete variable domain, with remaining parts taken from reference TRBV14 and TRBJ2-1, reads EAGVTQFPSHSVIEKGQTVTLRCDPISGHDNLYWYRRVMGKEIKFLLHFVKESKQDESGMPNNRFLAERTGGTYSTLKVQPAELEDSGVYFCASSRAPWDEQFFGPGTRLTVL.

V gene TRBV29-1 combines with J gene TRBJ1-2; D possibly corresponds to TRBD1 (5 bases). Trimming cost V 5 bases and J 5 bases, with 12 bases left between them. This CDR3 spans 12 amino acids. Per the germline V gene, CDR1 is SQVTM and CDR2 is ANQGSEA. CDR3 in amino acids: CSVLRGPYGYTF. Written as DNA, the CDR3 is TGCAGCGTTCTTAGGGGCCCTTATGGCTACACCTTC.

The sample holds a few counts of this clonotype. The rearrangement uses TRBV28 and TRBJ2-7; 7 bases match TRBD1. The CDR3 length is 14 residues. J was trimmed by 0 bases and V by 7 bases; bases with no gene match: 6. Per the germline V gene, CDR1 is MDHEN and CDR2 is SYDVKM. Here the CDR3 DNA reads TGTGCCAGCACTGGGACAGCTTACTCCTACGAGCAGTACTTC. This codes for CASTGTAYSYEQYF. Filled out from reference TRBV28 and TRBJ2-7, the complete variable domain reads DVKVTQSSRYLVKRTGEKVFLECVQDMDHENMFWYRQDPGLGLRLIYFSYDVKMKEKGDIPEGYSVSREKKERFSLILESASTNQTSMYLCASTGTAYSYEQYFGPGTRLTVT.

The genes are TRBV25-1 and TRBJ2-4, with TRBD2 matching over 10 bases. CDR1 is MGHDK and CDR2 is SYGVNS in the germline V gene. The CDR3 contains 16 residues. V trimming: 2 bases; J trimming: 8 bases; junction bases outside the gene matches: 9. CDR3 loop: CASSEVSGGDGDIQYF. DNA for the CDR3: TGTGCCAGCAGTGAAGTAAGCGGGGGGGACGGGGACATTCAGTACTTC.

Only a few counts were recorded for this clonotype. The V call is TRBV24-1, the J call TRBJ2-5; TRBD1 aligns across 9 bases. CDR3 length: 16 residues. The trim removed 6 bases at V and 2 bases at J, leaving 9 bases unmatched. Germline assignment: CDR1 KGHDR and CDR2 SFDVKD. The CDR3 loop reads CATSPSPGQGQETQYF. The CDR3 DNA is TGTGCCACCAGTCCATCCCCGGGACAGGGACAAGAGACCCAGTACTTC.

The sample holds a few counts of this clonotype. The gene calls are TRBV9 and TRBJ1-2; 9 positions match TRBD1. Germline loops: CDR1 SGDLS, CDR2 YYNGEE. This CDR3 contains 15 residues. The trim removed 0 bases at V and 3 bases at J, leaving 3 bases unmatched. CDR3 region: CASSVGGTGYYGYTF. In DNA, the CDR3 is TGTGCCAGCAGCGTAGGAGGGACAGGGTACTATGGCTACACCTTC.

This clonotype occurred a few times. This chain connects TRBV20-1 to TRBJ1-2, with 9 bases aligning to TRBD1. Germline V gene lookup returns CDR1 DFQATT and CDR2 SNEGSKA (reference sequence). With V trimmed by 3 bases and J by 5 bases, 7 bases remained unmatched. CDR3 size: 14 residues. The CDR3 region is CSARGGQGGYGYTF. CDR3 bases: TGCAGTGCTAGGGGGGGACAGGGAGGTTATGGCTACACCTTC.

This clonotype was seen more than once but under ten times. The CDR3 sequence is CSARTTVSNQPQHF. The CDR3 DNA is TGCAGTGCTAGAACGACAGTTAGCAATCAGCCCCAGCATTTT. V usage is TRBV20-1 and J usage is TRBJ1-5; D possibly corresponds to TRBD1 (5 bases). Germline CDR1 DFQATT, CDR2 SNEGSKA (reference sequence). The CDR3 length is 14 residues. V lost 2 bases, J lost 0 bases, and 8 bases lay in between.